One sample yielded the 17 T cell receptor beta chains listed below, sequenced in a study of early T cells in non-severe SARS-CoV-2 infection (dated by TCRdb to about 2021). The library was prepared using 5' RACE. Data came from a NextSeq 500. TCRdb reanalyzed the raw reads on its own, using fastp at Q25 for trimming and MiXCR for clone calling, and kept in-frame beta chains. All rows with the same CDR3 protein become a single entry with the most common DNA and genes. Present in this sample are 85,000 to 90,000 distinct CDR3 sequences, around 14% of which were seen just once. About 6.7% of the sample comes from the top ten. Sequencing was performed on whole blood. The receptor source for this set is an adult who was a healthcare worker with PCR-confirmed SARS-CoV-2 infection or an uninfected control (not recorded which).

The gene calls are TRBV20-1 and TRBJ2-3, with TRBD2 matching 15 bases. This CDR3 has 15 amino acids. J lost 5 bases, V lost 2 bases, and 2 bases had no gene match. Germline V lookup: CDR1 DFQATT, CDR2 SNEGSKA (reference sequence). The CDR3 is CSARWTSGRGDTQYF. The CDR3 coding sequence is TGCAGTGCTAGATGGACTAGCGGGAGGGGAGATACGCAGTATTTT.

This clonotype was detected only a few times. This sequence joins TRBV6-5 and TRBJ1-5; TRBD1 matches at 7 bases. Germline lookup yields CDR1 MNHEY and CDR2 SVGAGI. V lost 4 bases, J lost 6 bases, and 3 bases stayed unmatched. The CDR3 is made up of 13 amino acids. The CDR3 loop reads CASSLQGFQPQHF. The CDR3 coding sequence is TGTGCCAGCAGTTTACAGGGGTTTCAGCCCCAGCATTTT.

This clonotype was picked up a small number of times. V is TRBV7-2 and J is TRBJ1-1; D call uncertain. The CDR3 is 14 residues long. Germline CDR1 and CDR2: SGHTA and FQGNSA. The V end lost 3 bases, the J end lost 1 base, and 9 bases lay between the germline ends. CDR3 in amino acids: CASSFTTWNTEAFF. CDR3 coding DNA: TGTGCCAGCAGCTTTACCACCTGGAACACTGAAGCTTTCTTT. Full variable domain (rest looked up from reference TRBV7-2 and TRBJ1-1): GAGVSQSPSNKVTEKGKDVELRCDPISGHTALYWYRQSLGQGLEFLIYFQGNSAPDKSGLPSDRFSAERTGGSVSTLTIQRTQQEDSAVYLCASSFTTWNTEAFFGQGTRLTVV.

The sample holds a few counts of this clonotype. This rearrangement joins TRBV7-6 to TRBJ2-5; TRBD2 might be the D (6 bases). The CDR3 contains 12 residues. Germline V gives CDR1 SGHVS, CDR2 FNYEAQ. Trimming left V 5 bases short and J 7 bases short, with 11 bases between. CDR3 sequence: CASSLDYGTQYF. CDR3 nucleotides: TGTGCCAGCAGCCTGGACTATGGGACCCAGTACTTC.

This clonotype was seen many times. The CDR3 DNA sequence: TGTGCCAGCTCACCAGAGTACTACGTTGTCGGTGAAGCTTTCTTT. Translation gives CASSPEYYVVGEAFF. V and J are TRBV18 and TRBJ1-1; D gene ambiguous. In germline, CDR1 is KGHSH, CDR2 LQKENI. The CDR3 runs to 15 residues. Trimming left V 2 bases short and J 7 bases short, with 17 bases between.

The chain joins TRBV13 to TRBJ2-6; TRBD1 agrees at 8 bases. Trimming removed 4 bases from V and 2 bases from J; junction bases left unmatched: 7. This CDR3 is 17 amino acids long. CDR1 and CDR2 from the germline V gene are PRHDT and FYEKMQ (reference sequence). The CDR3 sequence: CASSYRDRRPGANVLTF. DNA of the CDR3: TGTGCCAGCAGCTATAGGGACAGGCGGCCTGGGGCCAACGTCCTGACTTTC.

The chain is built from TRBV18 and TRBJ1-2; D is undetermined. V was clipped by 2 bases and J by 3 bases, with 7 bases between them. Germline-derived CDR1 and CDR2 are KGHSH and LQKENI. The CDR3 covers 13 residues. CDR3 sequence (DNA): TGTGCCAGCTCACCAAAGCAGGACTATGGCTACACCTTC. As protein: CASSPKQDYGYTF.

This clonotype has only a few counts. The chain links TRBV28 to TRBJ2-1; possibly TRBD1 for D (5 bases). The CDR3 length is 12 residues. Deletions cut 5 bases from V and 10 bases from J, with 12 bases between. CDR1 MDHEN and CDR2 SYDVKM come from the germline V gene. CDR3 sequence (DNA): TGTGCCAGCAGTCAGCGACAGACCGAGCAGTTCTTC. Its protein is CASSQRQTEQFF.

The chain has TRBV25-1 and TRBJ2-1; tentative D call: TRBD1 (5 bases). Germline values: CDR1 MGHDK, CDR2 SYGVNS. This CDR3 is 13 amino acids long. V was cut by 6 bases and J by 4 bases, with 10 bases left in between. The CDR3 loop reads CASSPQGYNEQFF. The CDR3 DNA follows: TGTGCCAGCAGCCCCCAGGGATACAATGAGCAGTTCTTC.

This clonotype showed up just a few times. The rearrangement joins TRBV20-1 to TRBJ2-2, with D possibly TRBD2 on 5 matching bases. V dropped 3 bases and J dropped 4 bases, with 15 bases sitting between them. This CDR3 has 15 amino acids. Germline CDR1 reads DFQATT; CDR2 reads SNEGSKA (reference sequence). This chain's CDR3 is CSASPPGWATGELFF. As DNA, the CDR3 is TGCAGTGCTAGCCCCCCGGGGTGGGCCACCGGGGAGCTGTTTTTT.

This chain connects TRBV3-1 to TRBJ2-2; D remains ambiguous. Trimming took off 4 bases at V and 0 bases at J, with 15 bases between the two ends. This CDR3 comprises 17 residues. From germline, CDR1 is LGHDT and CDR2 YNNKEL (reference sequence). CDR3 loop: CASSPWPRAPNTGELFF. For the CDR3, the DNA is TGTGCCAGCAGCCCATGGCCCCGGGCCCCGAACACCGGGGAGCTGTTTTTT.

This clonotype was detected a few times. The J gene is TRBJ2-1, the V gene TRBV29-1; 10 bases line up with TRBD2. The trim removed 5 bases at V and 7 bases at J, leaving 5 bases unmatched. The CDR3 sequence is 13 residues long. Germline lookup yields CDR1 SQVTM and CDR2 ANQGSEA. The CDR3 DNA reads TGCAGCGTTCGTCTAGCGGGAGTTAATGAGCAGTTCTTC. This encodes CSVRLAGVNEQFF.

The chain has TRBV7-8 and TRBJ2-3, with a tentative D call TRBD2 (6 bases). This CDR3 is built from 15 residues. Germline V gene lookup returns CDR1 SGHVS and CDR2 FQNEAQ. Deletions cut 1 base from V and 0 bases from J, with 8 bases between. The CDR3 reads CASSLGSGSTDTQYF. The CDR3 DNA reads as TGTGCCAGCAGCTTAGGAAGCGGGAGCACAGATACGCAGTATTTT.

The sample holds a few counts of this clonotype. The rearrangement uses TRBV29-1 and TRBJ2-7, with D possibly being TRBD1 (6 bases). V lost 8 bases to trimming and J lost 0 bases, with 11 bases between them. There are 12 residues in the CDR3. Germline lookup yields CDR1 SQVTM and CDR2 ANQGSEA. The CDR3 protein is CSYGDNSYEQYF. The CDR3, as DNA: TGCAGCTATGGGGACAACTCCTACGAGCAGTACTTC.

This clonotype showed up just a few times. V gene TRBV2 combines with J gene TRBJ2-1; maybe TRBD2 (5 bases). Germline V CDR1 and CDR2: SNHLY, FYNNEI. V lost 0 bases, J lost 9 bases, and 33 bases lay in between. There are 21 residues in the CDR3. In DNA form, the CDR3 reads TGTGCCAGCAGTGAAGCGCTTCGAGGGCAGGTTCTTGTACGGAGCCGGGGTGAGCAGTTCTTC. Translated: CASSEALRGQVLVRSRGEQFF.

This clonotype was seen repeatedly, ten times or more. The CDR3 loop is CASSLGGNEQYF. The CDR3 DNA sequence: TGTGCCAGCAGCCTGGGGGGTAACGAGCAGTACTTC. The chain recombines TRBV28 with TRBJ2-7, with D tentatively TRBD2 (6 bases). Germline CDR1 reads MDHEN; CDR2 reads SYDVKM. Trimming took off 6 bases at V and 5 bases at J, with 11 bases between the two ends. This CDR3 has 12 residues.

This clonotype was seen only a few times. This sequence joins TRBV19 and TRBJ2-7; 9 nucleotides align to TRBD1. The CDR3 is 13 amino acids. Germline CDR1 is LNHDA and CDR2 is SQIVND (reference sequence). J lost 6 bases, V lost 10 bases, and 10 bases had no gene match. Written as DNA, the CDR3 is TGTGCCACCAGAGGGACAGGGTATCGCGAGCAGTACTTC. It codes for CATRGTGYREQYF.